These 22 T cell receptor beta chains share one sample of origin, sequenced in a study of shared clonotypes between healthy human individuals. Sequencing was performed with immunoSEQ multiplex PCR; in TCRdb, only in-frame clones are kept and a portion is missing. This sample has approximately 330,000 clones, with over 70% found just once. The sequenced material came from memory CD4+ T cells sorted from blood. Documented subset: CD45RA-negative fraction. These receptors all stem from a man younger than 45 in good health.

The rearrangement uses TRBV15 and TRBJ1-4; D possibly corresponds to TRBD1 (5 bases). Trimming cost V 3 bases and J 8 bases, with 16 bases left between them. There are 15 residues in the CDR3. CDR1 LNHNV and CDR2 YYDKDF come from the germline V gene (reference sequence). Here the CDR3 DNA reads TGTGCCACCAGCAGTTACGGCCGGGGGTCGGAAAAACTGTTTTTT. This translates into CATSSYGRGSEKLFF.

This clone was observed many times. This chain links TRBV2 with TRBJ2-1; 10 nucleotides line up with TRBD2. V shed 10 bases, J shed 9 bases, and the junction held 15 bases outside the gene matches. The CDR3 is made up of 15 amino acids. The germline gives CDR1 SNHLY, CDR2 FYNNEI. CDR3 nucleotide sequence: TGTGCCATTGTCCGGGGAAGCGGGAGGGATGGTGAGCAGTTCTTC. Translated, it gives CAIVRGSGRDGEQFF.

CDR3 residues: CASSLSGYPTDTQYF. In nucleotides, the CDR3 is TGCGCCAGCAGCTTGTCGGGTTACCCCACAGATACGCAGTATTTT. This chain links TRBV5-1 with TRBJ2-3; D is uncertain. Trimming took 1 base from V and 2 from J, leaving 11 bases between them. This CDR3 comprises 15 residues. The germline V gene has CDR1 SGHRS and CDR2 YFSETQ.

V is TRBV6-1 and J is TRBJ2-7, with TRBD1 matching over 8 bases. The CDR3 has 15 amino acids. CDR1 MNHNS and CDR2 SASEGT come from the germline V gene. The ends lost 4 bases at V and 2 bases at J; junction bases unmatched: 7. CDR3 sequence: CASSGRDRIPYEQYF. CDR3 bases: TGTGCCAGCAGTGGCCGGGACAGGATTCCCTACGAGCAGTACTTC.

The chain links TRBV6-1 to TRBJ2-5; TRBD2 might be the D (5 bases). CDR3 length: 16 amino acids. V lost 6 bases, J lost 5 bases, and 22 bases lay in between. Germline assignment: CDR1 MNHNS and CDR2 SASEGT. This CDR3 is CASSELVRTYWETQYF. The CDR3 DNA is TGTGCCAGCAGCGAACTAGTTCGGACGTATTGGGAGACCCAGTACTTC.

The sample holds one count of this clone. The gene calls are TRBV2 and TRBJ2-3; 10 nucleotides line up with TRBD1. The CDR3 covers 15 residues. Germline CDR1 and CDR2: SNHLY and FYNNEI. Trimming at V came to 8 bases and at J to 3 bases, leaving 8 bases not matched to a gene. The DNA for the CDR3 is TGTGCCAGCGGGGACAGGGGAGGAAGGACAGATACGCAGTATTTT. This codes for CASGDRGGRTDTQYF. The full variable domain, rest sourced from reference TRBV2 and TRBJ2-3, is EPEVTQTPSHQVTQMGQEVILRCVPISNHLYFYWYRQILGQKVEFLVSFYNNEISEKSEIFDDQFSVERPDGSNFTLKIRSTKLEDSAMYFCASGDRGGRTDTQYFGPGTRLTVL.

The chain has TRBV4-2 and TRBJ2-5; 7 bases match TRBD2. The CDR3 spans 16 residues. V gave up 1 base and J gave up 5 bases; unmatched junction bases: 10. From germline, CDR1 is LGHNA and CDR2 YNFKEQ. The CDR3 reads CASSQGVAGVEETQYF. In DNA form, the CDR3 reads TGTGCCAGCAGCCAAGGAGTCGCGGGAGTGGAGGAGACCCAGTACTTC.

A few counts support this clone. The V gene is TRBV11-3, the J gene TRBJ2-2, with 8 bases identical to TRBD2. The trim removed 5 bases at V and 4 bases at J, leaving 9 bases unmatched. This CDR3 spans 16 amino acids. Per germline, CDR1 SGHNT and CDR2 YENEEA. The CDR3 bases are TGTGCCAGCAGCCCCACTAGCGGAAGGGGCACCGGGGAGCTGTTTTTT. Amino acid sequence: CASSPTSGRGTGELFF.

Comments on this clone: A junction boundary mismatches the germline segment, possibly from a read error. The sample contains more than one DNA sequence encoding this CDR3. The chain recombines TRBV20-1 with TRBJ1-1; no firm D call. The germline CDR1 and CDR2 sequences are DFQATT and SNEGSKA (reference sequence). CDR3 size: 11 residues. The CDR3 coding sequence is TGCAGTGCTAGTCCAAGCACTGAAGCTTTTTTT. Its protein product is CSASPSTEAFF.

The rearrangement links TRBV6-1 to TRBJ2-3; D is uncertain. Trimming removed 7 bases at V and 2 bases at J, with 10 bases between. The CDR3 length is 13 residues. The germline V gene encodes CDR1 MNHNS and CDR2 SASEGT. As DNA, the CDR3 is TGTGCCAGCATATTGGACCTCACAGATACGCAGTATTTT. Translating gives CASILDLTDTQYF.

This clone occurred many times. The CDR3 spells CASSWATDTQYF. The CDR3 DNA follows: TGTGCCAGCAGCTGGGCCACAGATACGCAGTATTTT. The chain has TRBV5-6 and TRBJ2-3; D remains unclear. Germline assignment: CDR1 SGHDT and CDR2 YYEEEE. The CDR3 consists of 12 residues. The V end lost 3 bases, the J end lost 2 bases, and 4 bases lay between the germline ends. The entire variable domain, with the rest obtained from reference TRBV5-6 and TRBJ2-3, is as follows: DAGVTQSPTHLIKTRGQQVTLRCSPKSGHDTVSWYQQALGQGPQFIFQYYEEEERQRGNFPDRFSGHQFPNYSSELNVNALLLGDSALYLCASSWATDTQYFGPGTRLTVL.

The chain is built from TRBV30 and TRBJ2-3; TRBD2 matches 12 bases. The V gene's germline CDR1 is GTSNPN and CDR2 SVGIG (reference sequence). The CDR3 is 16 residues long. J lost 4 bases, V lost 8 bases, and 13 bases had no gene match. DNA of the CDR3: TGTGCCGCCACCCTGGGACTAGCGGGTGGGGCAGATACGCAGTATTTT. Translated, it gives CAATLGLAGGADTQYF.

V usage is TRBV5-1 and J usage is TRBJ1-2; tentatively, D is TRBD1 (6 bases). Per the germline V gene, CDR1 is SGHRS and CDR2 is YFSETQ. The CDR3 has 13 residues. V was shortened by 0 bases and J by 7 bases, with 10 bases between the two germline ends. CDR3 coding DNA: TGCGCCAGCAGCTTGGGGTCAGGGGTTGGCTACACCTTC. The encoded protein is CASSLGSGVGYTF.

Of note for this clone: At the DNA level, this CDR3 is encoded by other sequences in the same sample as well. The rearrangement uses TRBV4-2 and TRBJ1-5; D gene uncertain. V lost 1 base and J lost 9, with 7 bases in between. The CDR3 is 12 amino acids. Germline CDR1 is LGHNA and CDR2 is YNFKEQ. CDR3 in DNA: TGTGCCAGCAGCCAAGTTGGAGGGCCCCAGCATTTT. It yields the protein CASSQVGGPQHF.

J is TRBJ2-1 and V is TRBV7-8; D could derive from TRBD1 or TRBD2 (5 bases each). V was pared by 3 bases and J by 4 bases, with 16 bases between. CDR1 and CDR2 (germline): SGHVS, FQNEAQ. CDR3 length: 16 amino acids. CDR3 sequence: CASSLVGGVGYNEQFF. CDR3 nucleotide sequence: TGTGCCAGCAGCTTGGTTGGGGGAGTAGGGTACAATGAGCAGTTCTTC.

The table lists this clone with a count of one. The chain combines TRBV7-2 with TRBJ2-1, with TRBD2 matching over 8 bases. With 9 bases clipped from V and 4 bases from J, the junction kept 8 bases outside the gene matches. This CDR3 contains 14 residues. CDR1 and CDR2 (germline): SGHTA, FQGNSA. The CDR3 bases are TGTGCCAGTAGGGCGGTAGCGGGGTACAATGAGCAGTTCTTC. Translation gives CASRAVAGYNEQFF.

This clone has a single count. The chain is built from TRBV7-9 and TRBJ2-1, with 7 bases that match TRBD1. J gave up 7 bases and V 5 bases, and 17 bases lay outside the gene matches. This CDR3 has 17 residues. Germline loops: CDR1 SEHNR, CDR2 FQNEAQ (reference sequence). The CDR3, as DNA: TGTGCCAGCAGCCGATTCCTACGGGACAGTCCACCGAATGAGCAGTTCTTC. It codes for CASSRFLRDSPPNEQFF.

This sequence joins TRBV4-3 and TRBJ2-1; maybe TRBD2 (5 bases). This CDR3 spans 16 amino acids. Trimming removed 1 base from V and 4 bases from J, with 14 bases in between. Germline CDR1 is LGHNA and CDR2 is YSLEER. CDR3: CASSQGNKRGYNEQFF. For the CDR3, the DNA is TGCGCCAGCAGCCAAGGAAACAAACGGGGTTACAATGAGCAGTTCTTC.

The chain has TRBV5-1 and TRBJ1-6; TRBD1 is a possible D gene (5 bases). This CDR3 is 16 amino acids long. V lost 3 bases and J 5 bases, leaving 15 bases between the germline ends. Germline values: CDR1 SGHRS, CDR2 YFSETQ. CDR3 loop: CASSYGGMTDNSPLHF. CDR3 DNA sequence: TGCGCCAGCAGCTACGGGGGGATGACAGATAATTCACCCCTCCACTTT.

The genes are TRBV7-9 and TRBJ2-7; 9 nucleotides match TRBD2. The germline V gene has CDR1 SEHNR and CDR2 FQNEAQ (reference sequence). V trimming: 4 bases; J trimming: 7 bases; junction bases outside the gene matches: 14. This CDR3 has 16 amino acids. The CDR3 DNA reads as TGTGCCAGCAGCTCCTTGACTAGCGGAAGCGGGGGGGAGCAGTACTTC. It codes for CASSSLTSGSGGEQYF.

The chain carries TRBV12-2 and TRBJ2-7. TRBV12-2 is a pseudogene segment. The CDR3 runs to 15 residues. The DNA for the CDR3 is TGTGCAAGTCGCTTATCGTGGGGTGCAGTCTACGAGCAGTACTTC. Protein product: CASRLSWGAVYEQYF.

The chain couples TRBV6-5 to TRBJ2-7; D is undetermined. CDR3 length equals 12 residues. V lost 2 bases and J lost 4, with 6 bases in between. Germline CDR1 reads MNHEY; CDR2 reads SVGAGI. CDR3 sequence (DNA): TGTGCCAGCAGTTACGGCTTGTACGAGCAGTACTTC. Amino acids: CASSYGLYEQYF.